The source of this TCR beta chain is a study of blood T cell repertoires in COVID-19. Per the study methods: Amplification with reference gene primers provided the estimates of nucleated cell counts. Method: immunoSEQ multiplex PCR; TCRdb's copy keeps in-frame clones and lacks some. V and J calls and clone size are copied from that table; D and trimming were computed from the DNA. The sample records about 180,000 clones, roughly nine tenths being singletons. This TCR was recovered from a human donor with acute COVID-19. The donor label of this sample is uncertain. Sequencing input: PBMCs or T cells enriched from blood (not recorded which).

The CDR3 loop reads CASSPRTGPLQPQHF. The CDR3 DNA is TGTGCCAGTAGTCCACGAACAGGACCTCTTCAGCCCCAGCATTTT. V usage is TRBV19 and J usage is TRBJ1-5; tentatively, D is TRBD1 (5 bases). The V and J ends lost 5 bases and 6 bases respectively, with 17 bases between them. The CDR3 has 15 amino acids. Germline V CDR1 and CDR2: LNHDA, SQIVND (reference sequence). Full variable domain (rest looked up from reference TRBV19 and TRBJ1-5): DGGITQSPKYLFRKEGQNVTLSCEQNLNHDAMYWYRQDPGQGLRLIYYSQIVNDFQKGDIAEGYSVSREKKESFPLTVTSAQKNPTAFYLCASSPRTGPLQPQHFGDGTRLSIL.